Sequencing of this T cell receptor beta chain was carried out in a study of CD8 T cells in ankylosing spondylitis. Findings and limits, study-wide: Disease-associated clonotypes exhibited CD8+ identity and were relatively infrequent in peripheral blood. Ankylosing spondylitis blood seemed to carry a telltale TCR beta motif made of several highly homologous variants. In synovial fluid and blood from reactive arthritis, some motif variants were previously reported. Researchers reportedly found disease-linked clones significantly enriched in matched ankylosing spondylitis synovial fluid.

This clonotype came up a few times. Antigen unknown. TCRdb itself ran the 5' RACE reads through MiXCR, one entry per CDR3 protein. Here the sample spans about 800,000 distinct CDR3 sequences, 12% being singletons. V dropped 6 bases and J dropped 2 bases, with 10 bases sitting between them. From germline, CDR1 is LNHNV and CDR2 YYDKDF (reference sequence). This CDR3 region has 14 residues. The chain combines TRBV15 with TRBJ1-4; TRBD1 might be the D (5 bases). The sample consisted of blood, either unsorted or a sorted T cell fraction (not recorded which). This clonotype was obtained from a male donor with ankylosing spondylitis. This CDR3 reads CATSKGPTNEKLFF. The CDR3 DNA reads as TGTGCCACCAGTAAGGGGCCGACTAATGAAAAACTGTTTTTT.